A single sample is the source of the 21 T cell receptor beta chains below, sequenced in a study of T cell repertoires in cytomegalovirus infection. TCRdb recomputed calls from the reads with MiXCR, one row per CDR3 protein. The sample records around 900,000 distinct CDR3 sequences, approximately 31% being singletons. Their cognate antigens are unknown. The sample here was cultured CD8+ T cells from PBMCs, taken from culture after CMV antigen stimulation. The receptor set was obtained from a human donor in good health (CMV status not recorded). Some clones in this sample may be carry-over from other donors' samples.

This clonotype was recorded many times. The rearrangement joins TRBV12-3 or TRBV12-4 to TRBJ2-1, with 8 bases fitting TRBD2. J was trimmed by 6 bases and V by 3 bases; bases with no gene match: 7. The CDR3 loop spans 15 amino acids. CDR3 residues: CASSFRAGGGNEQFF. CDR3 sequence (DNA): TGTGCCAGCAGTTTCCGGGCGGGGGGTGGCAATGAGCAGTTCTTC.

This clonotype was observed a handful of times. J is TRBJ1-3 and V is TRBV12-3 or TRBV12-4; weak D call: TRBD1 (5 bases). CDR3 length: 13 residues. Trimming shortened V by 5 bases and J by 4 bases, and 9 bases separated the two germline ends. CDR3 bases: TGTGCCAGCAGTGCGGGACGCGGAAACACCATATATTTT. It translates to CASSAGRGNTIYF.

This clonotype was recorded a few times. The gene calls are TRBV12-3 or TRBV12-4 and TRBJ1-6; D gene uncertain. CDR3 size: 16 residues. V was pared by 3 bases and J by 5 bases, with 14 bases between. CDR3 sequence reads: CASSFSALANNSPLHF. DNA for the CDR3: TGTGCCAGCAGTTTCTCAGCTTTGGCCAATAATTCACCCCTCCACTTT.

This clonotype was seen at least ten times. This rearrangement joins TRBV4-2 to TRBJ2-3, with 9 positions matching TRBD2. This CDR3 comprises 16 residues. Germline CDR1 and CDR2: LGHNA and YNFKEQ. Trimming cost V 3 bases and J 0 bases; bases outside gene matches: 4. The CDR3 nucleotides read TGTGCCAGCAGCCACGGACTAGCGTTTAGCACAGATACGCAGTATTTT. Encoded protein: CASSHGLAFSTDTQYF.

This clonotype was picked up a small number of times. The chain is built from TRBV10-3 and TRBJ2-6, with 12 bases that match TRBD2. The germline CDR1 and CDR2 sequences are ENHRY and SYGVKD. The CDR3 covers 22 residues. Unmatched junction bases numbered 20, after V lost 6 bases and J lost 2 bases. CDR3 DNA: TGTGCCATCAGAATCCCACCCCCAAGGACTAGCGGGGTTGGGACTGGGGCCAACGTCCTGACTTTC. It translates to CAIRIPPPRTSGVGTGANVLTF.

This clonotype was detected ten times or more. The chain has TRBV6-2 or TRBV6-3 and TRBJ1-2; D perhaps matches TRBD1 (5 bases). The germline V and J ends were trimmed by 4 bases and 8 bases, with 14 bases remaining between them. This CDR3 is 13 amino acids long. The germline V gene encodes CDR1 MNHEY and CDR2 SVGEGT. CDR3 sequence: CASSSVGRYGYTF. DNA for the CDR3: TGTGCCAGCAGTTCCGTGGGACGGTACGGCTACACCTTC.

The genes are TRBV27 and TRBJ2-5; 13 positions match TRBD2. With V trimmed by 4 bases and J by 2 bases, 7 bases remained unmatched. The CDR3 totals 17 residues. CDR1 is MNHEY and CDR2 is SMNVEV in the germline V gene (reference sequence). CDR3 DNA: TGTGCCAGCAGTTCCGGACTAGCGGGGGCCTATCAAGAGACCCAGTACTTC. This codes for CASSSGLAGAYQETQYF.

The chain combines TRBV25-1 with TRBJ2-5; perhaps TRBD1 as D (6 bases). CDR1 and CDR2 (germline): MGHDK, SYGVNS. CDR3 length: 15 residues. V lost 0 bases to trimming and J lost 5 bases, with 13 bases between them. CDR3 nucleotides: TGTGCCAGCAGTGAATATAGAACAGGGATCGAGACCCAGTACTTC. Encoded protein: CASSEYRTGIETQYF.

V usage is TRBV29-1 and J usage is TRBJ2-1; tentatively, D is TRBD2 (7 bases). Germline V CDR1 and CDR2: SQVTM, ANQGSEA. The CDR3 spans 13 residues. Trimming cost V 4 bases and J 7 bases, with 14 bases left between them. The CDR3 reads CSVVGGRRNEQFF. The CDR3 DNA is TGCAGCGTTGTCGGGGGGCGCAGGAATGAGCAGTTCTTC.

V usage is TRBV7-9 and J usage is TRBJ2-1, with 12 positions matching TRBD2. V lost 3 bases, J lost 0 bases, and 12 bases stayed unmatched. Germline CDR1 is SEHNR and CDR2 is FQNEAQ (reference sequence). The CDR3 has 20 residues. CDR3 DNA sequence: TGTGCCAGCAGCTTTACGACTAGCGGGGGCCATAAGCGCTCCTACAATGAGCAGTTCTTC. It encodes CASSFTTSGGHKRSYNEQFF.

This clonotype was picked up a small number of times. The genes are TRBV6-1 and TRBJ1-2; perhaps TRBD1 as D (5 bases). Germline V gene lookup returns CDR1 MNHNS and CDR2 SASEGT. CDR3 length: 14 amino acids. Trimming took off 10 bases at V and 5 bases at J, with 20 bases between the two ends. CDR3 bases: TGTGCCACCCCTTCGACAGTCGCCTCTTATGGCTACACCTTC. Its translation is CATPSTVASYGYTF.

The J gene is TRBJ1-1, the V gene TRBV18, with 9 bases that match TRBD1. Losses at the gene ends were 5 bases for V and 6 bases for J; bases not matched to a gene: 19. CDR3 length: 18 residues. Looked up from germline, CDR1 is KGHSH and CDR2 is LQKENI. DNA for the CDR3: TGTGCCAGCTCAACCGCGCCTTTCTCGGGACAGGGTGGGTCTGAAGCTTTCTTT. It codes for CASSTAPFSGQGGSEAFF.

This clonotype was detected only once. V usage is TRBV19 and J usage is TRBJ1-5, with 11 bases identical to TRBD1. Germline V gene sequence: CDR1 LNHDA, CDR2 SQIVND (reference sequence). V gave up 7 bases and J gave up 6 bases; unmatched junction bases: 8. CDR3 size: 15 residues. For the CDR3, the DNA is TGTGCCAGTAATCCAAGGACAGGGGGCGGTCAGCCCCAGCATTTT. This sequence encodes CASNPRTGGGQPQHF.

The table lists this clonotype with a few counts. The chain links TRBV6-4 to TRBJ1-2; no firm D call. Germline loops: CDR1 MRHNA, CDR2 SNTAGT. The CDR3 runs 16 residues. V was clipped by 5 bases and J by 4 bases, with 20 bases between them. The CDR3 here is CASSLREGHGPYGYTF. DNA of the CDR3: TGTGCCAGCAGTCTCCGGGAGGGCCACGGACCCTATGGCTACACCTTC.

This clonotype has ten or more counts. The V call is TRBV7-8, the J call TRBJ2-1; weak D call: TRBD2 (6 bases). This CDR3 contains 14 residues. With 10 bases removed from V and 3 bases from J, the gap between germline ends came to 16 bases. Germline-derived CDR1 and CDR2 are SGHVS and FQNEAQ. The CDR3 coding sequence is TGTGCCACTTCAAGGGAGGACTACTACAATGAGCAGTTCTTC. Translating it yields CATSREDYYNEQFF.

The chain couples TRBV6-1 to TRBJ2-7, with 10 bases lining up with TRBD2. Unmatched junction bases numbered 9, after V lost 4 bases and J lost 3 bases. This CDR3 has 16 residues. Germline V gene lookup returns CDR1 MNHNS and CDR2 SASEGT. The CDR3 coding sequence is TGTGCCAGCAGTGCCTTAGCGGGGGGCCCTTACTACGAGCAGTACGTC. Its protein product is CASSALAGGPYYEQYV.

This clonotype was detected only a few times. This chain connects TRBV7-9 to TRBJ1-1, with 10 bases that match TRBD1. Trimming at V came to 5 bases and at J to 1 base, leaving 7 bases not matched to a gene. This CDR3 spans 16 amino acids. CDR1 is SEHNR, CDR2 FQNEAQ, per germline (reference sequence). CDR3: CASSPGTGATNTEAFF. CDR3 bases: TGTGCCAGCAGCCCCGGGACAGGGGCTACGAACACTGAAGCTTTCTTT.

CDR3 amino acids: CSAKIQEGEKLFF. CDR3 nucleotide sequence: TGCAGTGCTAAGATCCAGGAGGGTGAAAAACTGTTTTTT. The chain combines TRBV20-1 with TRBJ1-4; D is ambiguous. Germline CDR1 DFQATT, CDR2 SNEGSKA (reference sequence). The CDR3 contains 13 residues. V gave up 4 bases and J gave up 7 bases, with 13 bases separating them.

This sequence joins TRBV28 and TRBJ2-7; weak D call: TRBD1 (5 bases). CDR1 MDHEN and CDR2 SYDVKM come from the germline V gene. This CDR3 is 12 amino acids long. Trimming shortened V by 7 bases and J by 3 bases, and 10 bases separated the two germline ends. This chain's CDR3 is CASKPTVYEQYV. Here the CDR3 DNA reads TGTGCCAGCAAACCGACAGTCTACGAGCAGTACGTC.

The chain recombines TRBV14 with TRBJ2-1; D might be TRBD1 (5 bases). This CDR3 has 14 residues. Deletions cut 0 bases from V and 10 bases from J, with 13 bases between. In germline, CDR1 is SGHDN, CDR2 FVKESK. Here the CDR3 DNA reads TGTGCCAGCAGCCAAGATATAGGGGATAGCGAGCAGTTCTTC. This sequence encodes CASSQDIGDSEQFF.

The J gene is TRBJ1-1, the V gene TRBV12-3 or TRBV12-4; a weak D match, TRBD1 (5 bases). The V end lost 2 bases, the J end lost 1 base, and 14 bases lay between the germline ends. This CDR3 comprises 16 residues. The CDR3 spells CASSLFRGAGNTEAFF. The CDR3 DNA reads TGTGCCAGCAGTTTATTCCGGGGCGCGGGGAACACTGAAGCTTTCTTT.